This TCR beta chain was recorded in a study of response to subunit inactivated influenza vaccine. Details on this clonotype: The antigen is undetermined.

This CDR3 has 15 residues. From germline, CDR1 is SGHRS and CDR2 YFSETQ. J gave up 2 bases and V 6 bases, and 7 bases lay outside the gene matches. Regarding the study as a whole: Seasonal influenza vaccination, on each occasion, was suggested by the authors to recruit few new T cells.

TCRdb ran MiXCR on the RT-PCR reads and lists one entry per CDR3 protein. The sample lists roughly 630,000 distinct CDR3 sequences, approximately 14% occurring once. The receptor was isolated from a man aged 50 to 60 who received an inactivated influenza vaccine. Sequenced here: PBMCs from blood, sampled approximately 15 days before vaccination. This chain joins TRBV5-1 and TRBJ2-2, with TRBD1 matching 7 bases. The CDR3 coding sequence is TGCGCCAGCACACCGGGGACAGTAAACACCGGGGAGCTGTTTTTT. Its translation: CASTPGTVNTGELFF.